The 21 T cell receptor beta chains given below trace back to one sample, sequenced in a study of blood T cell repertoires in COVID-19. Assay: immunoSEQ multiplex PCR; the TCRdb copy retains only in-frame clones and omits some. This sample has around 300,000 clones, with roughly 87% found just once. The sample comprised peripheral blood. The receptors were sampled from a man aged 50 or older with active or convalescent COVID-19.

This sequence joins TRBV4-3 and TRBJ2-7; D gene uncertain. Germline V gives CDR1 LGHNA, CDR2 YSLEER. V was cut by 0 bases and J by 2 bases, with 11 bases left in between. The CDR3 has 15 amino acids. The CDR3 bases are TGCGCCAGCAGCCAAGAACGTGGGCCACCCTACGAGCAGTACTTC. It translates to CASSQERGPPYEQYF.

Details on this clone: The junction differs from germline at one of its ends, possibly a read error. This rearrangement joins TRBV5-5 to TRBJ2-7, with TRBD2 matching over 11 bases. Germline lookup yields CDR1 SGHKS and CDR2 YYEKEE (reference sequence). The CDR3 is made up of 13 amino acids. CDR3 protein: CASSYGTSGVHHF. CDR3 DNA: TGTGCCAGCAGCTATGGGACTAGCGGAGTCCATCACTTC.

The CDR3 spells CASRSGHSNQPQHF. In DNA form, the CDR3 reads TGTGCCAGTAGGTCTGGGCATAGCAATCAGCCCCAGCATTTT. The gene calls are TRBV19 and TRBJ1-5; D uncertain. The CDR3 extends over 14 amino acids. Germline V CDR1 and CDR2: LNHDA, SQIVND (reference sequence). V lost 6 bases, J lost 0 bases, and 9 bases lay in between.

The chain has TRBV10-3 and TRBJ1-5, with D tentatively TRBD1 (6 bases). Between the trimmed V and J ends, which lost 3 bases and 5 bases, there was a span of 14 bases. The CDR3 consists of 15 residues. Germline CDR1 and CDR2: ENHRY and SYGVKD. CDR3 region: CAISDPTGQHQPQHF. The CDR3 nucleotides read TGTGCCATCAGTGATCCAACAGGGCAGCATCAGCCCCAGCATTTT.

The V call is TRBV2, the J call TRBJ1-5; 7 nucleotides agree with TRBD1. V trimming: 6 bases; J trimming: 0 bases; junction bases outside the gene matches: 5. The CDR3 contains 15 residues. In germline, CDR1 is SNHLY, CDR2 FYNNEI. The CDR3 region is CASSPTGNSNQPQHF. The CDR3 coding sequence is TGTGCCAGCAGCCCGACAGGGAATAGCAATCAGCCCCAGCATTTT.

The chain links TRBV3-1 (or the pseudogene TRBV3-2) to TRBJ2-1, with 11 positions matching TRBD2. Germline lookup yields CDR1 LGHDT and CDR2 YNNKEL (reference sequence). V lost 5 bases and J lost 6; bases outside the gene matches: 6. This CDR3 contains 15 residues. The CDR3 bases are TGTGCCAGCAGCAGGACTAGCGGGCTACTCAATGAGCAGTTCTTC. Its protein is CASSRTSGLLNEQFF.

This sequence joins TRBV9 and TRBJ1-1, with D possibly being TRBD1 (6 bases). Deletions cut 3 bases from V and 5 bases from J, with 11 bases between. CDR3 length: 13 residues. From germline, CDR1 is SGDLS and CDR2 YYNGEE. Here the CDR3 reads CASSEQGGTEAFF. The CDR3 DNA reads as TGTGCCAGCAGCGAACAGGGTGGAACTGAAGCTTTCTTT.

The chain links TRBV7-9 to TRBJ1-3; D gene unclear. Germline V CDR1 and CDR2: SEHNR, FQNEAQ (reference sequence). Trimming removed 2 bases from V and 0 bases from J, with 14 bases in between. CDR3 size: 17 residues. As DNA, the CDR3 is TGTGCCAGCAGCTTAACCGACCTTCGGGACTCTGGAAACACCATATATTTT. Protein sequence: CASSLTDLRDSGNTIYF. Filled out from reference TRBV7-9 and TRBJ1-3, the complete variable domain reads DTGVSQNPRHKITKRGQNVTFRCDPISEHNRLYWYRQTLGQGPEFLTYFQNEAQLEKSRLLSDRFSAERPKGSFSTLEIQRTEQGDSAMYLCASSLTDLRDSGNTIYFGEGSWLTVV.

V usage is TRBV9 and J usage is TRBJ2-3; 7 bases map to TRBD1. V dropped 2 bases and J dropped 4; count of bases not matched to a gene: 1. The length of the CDR3 is 13 residues. Per the germline V gene, CDR1 is SGDLS and CDR2 is YYNGEE. This CDR3 is CASSVGTADTQYF. CDR3 in DNA: TGTGCCAGCAGCGTGGGGACAGCAGATACGCAGTATTTT.

The genes are TRBV2 and TRBJ2-7, with 10 bases fitting TRBD1. The CDR3 contains 16 residues. Per the germline V gene, CDR1 is SNHLY and CDR2 is FYNNEI. V shed 2 bases, J shed 3 bases, and the junction held 7 bases outside the gene matches. The CDR3 DNA is TGTGCCAGCAGTGAAAGACAGGGGGCCCTCTACTACGAGCAGTACTTC. It yields the protein CASSERQGALYYEQYF.

The chain employs TRBV30 and TRBJ1-2; unclear D gene. V was cut by 2 bases and J by 6 bases, with 13 bases left in between. The CDR3 is 13 residues long. The germline V gene has CDR1 GTSNPN and CDR2 SVGIG (reference sequence). The CDR3 loop is CAWSRTHVNGYTF. The CDR3, as DNA: TGTGCCTGGAGTCGGACTCACGTTAATGGCTACACCTTC.

This chain links TRBV19 with TRBJ2-1; 14 bases are shared with TRBD2. Trimming at V came to 5 bases and at J to 1 base, leaving 1 base not matched to a gene. The germline gives CDR1 LNHDA, CDR2 SQIVND (reference sequence). The CDR3 is made up of 16 amino acids. The CDR3, as DNA: TGTGCCAGTAGTCGGACTAGCGGGGGGTCCTACAATGAGCAGTTCTTC. The encoded protein is CASSRTSGGSYNEQFF.

The chain has TRBV1 and TRBJ2-1; the table's TRBD2 call for D was not verified on the DNA. TRBV1 is listed as a pseudogene. The CDR3 runs to 16 residues. The CDR3 DNA follows: TGCACCAGCAGCCGATCGGGACTAGCGGGGGGCAATGAGCAGTTCTTC. This sequence encodes CTSSRSGLAGGNEQFF.

This clone was seen only a few times. The rearrangement links TRBV5-1 to TRBJ1-1; 7 nucleotides align to TRBD1. Germline V gives CDR1 SGHRS, CDR2 YFSETQ. The CDR3 spans 14 residues. Trimming removed 2 bases from V and 7 bases from J; junction bases left unmatched: 8. For the CDR3, the DNA is TGCGCCAGCAGCTTAACGGGACAGAGGAATGAAGCTTTCTTT. It is translated as CASSLTGQRNEAFF.

The rearrangement joins TRBV19 to TRBJ1-2; 8 bases are a match to TRBD1. V trimming: 0 bases; J trimming: 8 bases; junction bases outside the gene matches: 11. Germline V gene sequence: CDR1 LNHDA, CDR2 SQIVND (reference sequence). This CDR3 comprises 16 residues. CDR3 nucleotide sequence: TGTGCCAGTAGTATAGATTTGAGATCCGGGACAGGAGGCTACACCTTC. The encoded protein is CASSIDLRSGTGGYTF.

The V and J genes are TRBV5-1 and TRBJ1-1; D perhaps matches TRBD1 (5 bases). Germline V gene data show CDR1 as SGHRS and CDR2 as YFSETQ. The CDR3 has 14 residues. V lost 2 bases and J 0 bases, leaving 8 bases between the germline ends. This chain's CDR3 is CASSLLQVNTEAFF. In DNA form, the CDR3 reads TGCGCCAGCAGCTTATTACAGGTGAACACTGAAGCTTTCTTT. The full variable domain, its missing parts supplied by reference TRBV5-1 and TRBJ1-1, is KAGVTQTPRYLIKTRGQQVTLSCSPISGHRSVSWYQQTPGQGLQFLFEYFSETQRNKGNFPGRFSGRQFSNSRSEMNVSTLELGDSALYLCASSLLQVNTEAFFGQGTRLTVV.

J is TRBJ1-4 and V is TRBV2, with 7 nucleotides matching TRBD1. V lost 4 bases and J lost 7; bases outside the gene matches: 9. This CDR3 region has 15 residues. Germline V gene lookup returns CDR1 SNHLY and CDR2 FYNNEI. The CDR3 DNA follows: TGTGCCAGCAGTGTACGGACAGGCATCTCTGAAAAACTGTTTTTT. As protein: CASSVRTGISEKLFF.

The chain recombines TRBV19 with TRBJ1-1; no firm D call. The germline V gene has CDR1 LNHDA and CDR2 SQIVND (reference sequence). This CDR3 contains 16 residues. Trimming removed 5 bases at V and 1 base at J, with 17 bases between. The DNA for the CDR3 is TGTGCCAGTAGTTCCCGGGTCCTAAATTGGAACACTGAAGCTTTCTTT. This gives the protein CASSSRVLNWNTEAFF.

The V gene is TRBV15, the J gene TRBJ2-7; D may be TRBD2 (7 bases). Deletions cut 6 bases from V and 1 base from J, with 13 bases between. This CDR3 has 14 amino acids. CDR1 is LNHNV and CDR2 is YYDKDF in the germline V gene (reference sequence). CDR3 in amino acids: CATRREGGSYEQYF. The CDR3 coding sequence is TGTGCCACCAGGAGGGAGGGGGGATCCTACGAGCAGTACTTC.

The CDR3 coding sequence is TGTGCCACCAGCAGAGGCGTTGAGGACTATGGCTACACCTTC. This codes for CATSRGVEDYGYTF. The chain combines TRBV15 with TRBJ1-2; no clear D. Germline-derived CDR1 and CDR2 are LNHNV and YYDKDF (reference sequence). This CDR3 region has 14 residues. Trimming pared 1 base from V and 3 bases from J, leaving 9 bases between.

V and J are TRBV9 and TRBJ2-7, with a possible D match to TRBD2 (6 bases). Germline CDR1 is SGDLS and CDR2 is YYNGEE. The CDR3 covers 13 residues. The V end lost 0 bases, the J end lost 6 bases, and 10 bases lay between the germline ends. The CDR3 spells CASSVAAGSEQYF. The CDR3 DNA sequence: TGTGCCAGCAGCGTAGCCGCGGGGAGCGAGCAGTACTTC.